Following are 18 T cell receptor beta chains from one sample sequenced in a study of T cells in localized non-small cell lung cancer. Only in-frame clones appear in the TCRdb table, and some are missing; sequencing was by immunoSEQ multiplex PCR. The sample lists around 100,000 clones, about nine tenths occurring once. The sequenced sample was peripheral blood, obtained before any cancer treatment. The receptors were gathered from a man aged 35 to 70 with stage I squamous cell lung carcinoma.

The chain uses TRBV4-1 and TRBJ1-5; D is uncertain. The CDR3 sequence is 15 residues long. The germline CDR1 and CDR2 sequences are MGHRA and YSYEKL. Trimming stripped 0 bases from V and 10 bases from J, with 16 bases between. CDR3 sequence (DNA): TGCGCCAGCAGCCAAGATCGGGCTTACGGTTACCCCCAGCATTTT. Translating gives CASSQDRAYGYPQHF.

The chain has TRBV6-5 and TRBJ2-3, with no clear D. Per the germline V gene, CDR1 is MNHEY and CDR2 is SVGAGI. V was pared by 0 bases and J by 5 bases, with 12 bases between. The CDR3 has 15 amino acids. As DNA, the CDR3 is TGTGCCAGCAGTTACTCCGTCGGATTCAAAGATACGCAGTATTTT. Protein: CASSYSVGFKDTQYF.

This clone was seen just once. V gene TRBV7-2 combines with J gene TRBJ2-5; 15 bases align to TRBD2. The V and J ends lost 3 bases and 1 base, in that order; junction bases with no gene match: 3. Germline V gives CDR1 SGHTA, CDR2 FQGNSA. The CDR3 is 17 residues long. In DNA, the CDR3 is TGTGCCAGCAGCTTTCCGGGACTAGCGGGGGGCCAAGAGACCCAGTACTTC. Its protein product is CASSFPGLAGGQETQYF.

The chain recombines TRBV19 with TRBJ1-6, with unresolved D. The CDR3 is 12 amino acids. CDR1 is LNHDA and CDR2 is SQIVND in the germline V gene (reference sequence). V lost 8 bases, J lost 9 bases, and 11 bases lay in between. The CDR3 bases are TGTGCCAGTCGTTTCGGGATTTCACCCCTCCACTTT. Encoded protein: CASRFGISPLHF.

This clone was recorded once. V usage is TRBV5-1 and J usage is TRBJ2-5; TRBD1 is a possible D gene (6 bases). The CDR3 consists of 15 residues. With 5 bases removed from V and 1 base from J, the gap between germline ends came to 15 bases. Germline CDR1 reads SGHRS; CDR2 reads YFSETQ. CDR3 coding DNA: TGCGCCAGCAGTTTGATTGGACAGATCCAAGAGACCCAGTACTTC. Its translation is CASSLIGQIQETQYF.

The chain carries TRBV6-6 and TRBJ1-3; weak D call: TRBD1 (5 bases). Deletions cut 7 bases from V and 2 bases from J, with 9 bases between. This CDR3 contains 13 residues. Germline V CDR1 and CDR2: MNHNY, SVGAGI (reference sequence). CDR3 region: CASTEGTGNTIYF. The CDR3, as DNA: TGTGCCAGCACTGAGGGGACTGGAAACACCATATATTTT.

This sequence joins TRBV30 and TRBJ1-2; the match to TRBD1 covers 8 bases. This CDR3 has 11 amino acids. The germline gives CDR1 GTSNPN, CDR2 SVGIG (reference sequence). The V gene end was trimmed by 3 bases and the J gene end by 7 bases; junction bases not matched to a gene: 1. The CDR3 here is CAWRTGGGYTF. CDR3 in DNA: TGTGCCTGGAGAACAGGGGGTGGCTACACCTTC. The full variable domain, its missing parts supplied by reference TRBV30 and TRBJ1-2, is SQTIHQWPATLVQPVGSPLSLECTVEGTSNPNLYWYRQAAGRGLQLLFYSVGIGQISSEVPQNLSASRPQDRQFILSSKKLLLSDSGFYLCAWRTGGGYTFGSGTRLTVV.

CDR3 region: CAWSVKRGDMYGYTF. Here the CDR3 DNA reads TGTGCCTGGAGTGTAAAAAGGGGCGATATGTATGGCTACACCTTC. The rearrangement uses TRBV30 and TRBJ1-2; maybe TRBD1 (5 bases). The CDR3 spans 15 residues. Between the trimmed V and J ends, which lost 0 bases and 5 bases, there was a span of 16 bases. Germline V gene lookup returns CDR1 GTSNPN and CDR2 SVGIG (reference sequence).

V usage is TRBV6-1 and J usage is TRBJ1-1; 8 positions match TRBD1. The length of the CDR3 is 15 residues. Germline assignment: CDR1 MNHNS and CDR2 SASEGT. After removal of 2 bases from V and 1 base from J, the junction contained 3 bases not matched to a gene. CDR3 loop: CASSESTGANTEAFF. The CDR3, as DNA: TGTGCCAGCAGTGAATCGACAGGGGCGAACACTGAAGCTTTCTTT.

The J gene is TRBJ2-1, the V gene TRBV5-8; D might be TRBD2 (7 bases). Germline lookup yields CDR1 SGHTS and CDR2 YDEGEE. The CDR3 runs to 15 residues. Trimming pared 5 bases from V and 9 bases from J, leaving 21 bases between. CDR3 amino acids: CASSLTRGAHGEQFF. The CDR3 DNA reads as TGTGCCAGCAGTTTAACCCGGGGGGCCCACGGTGAGCAGTTCTTC.

The V and J genes are TRBV6-5 and TRBJ2-7; D is perhaps TRBD1 (5 bases). The CDR3 length is 15 residues. V was shortened by 7 bases and J by 2 bases, with 18 bases between the two germline ends. CDR1 is MNHEY, CDR2 SVGAGI, per germline. In nucleotides, the CDR3 is TGTGCCAGCATTATAGACAGCGCTCACCCCTACGAGCAGTACTTC. Its protein is CASIIDSAHPYEQYF.

The V call is TRBV7-8, the J call TRBJ1-6; D gene ambiguous. The V end lost 6 bases, the J end lost 10 bases, and 16 bases lay between the germline ends. CDR1 and CDR2 (germline): SGHVS, FQNEAQ. The length of the CDR3 is 14 residues. CDR3 nucleotide sequence: TGTGCCAGCAGTCGAGGGAGGGTAAGGTCACCCCTCCACTTT. Its protein is CASSRGRVRSPLHF.

The chain uses TRBV2 and TRBJ2-3; 7 bases align to TRBD2. Trimming took 7 bases from V and 2 from J; bases not matched to a gene: 12. Per germline, CDR1 SNHLY and CDR2 FYNNEI. The CDR3 consists of 16 residues. The CDR3 spells CASMGGRATHTDTQYF. The CDR3 nucleotides are TGTGCCAGCATGGGGGGGAGGGCGACCCACACAGATACGCAGTATTTT.

This CDR3 is CASSLLSANEQYF. In nucleotides, the CDR3 is TGCGCCAGCAGCTTGCTATCGGCCAACGAGCAGTACTTC. The chain has TRBV5-1 and TRBJ2-7, with D unresolved. Germline CDR1 and CDR2: SGHRS and YFSETQ. The CDR3 has 13 residues. Trimming cost V 1 base and J 5 bases, with 10 bases left between them.

This chain uses TRBV7-2 with TRBJ2-2; D remains ambiguous. Trimming cost V 5 bases and J 3 bases, with 16 bases left between them. Germline-derived CDR1 and CDR2 are SGHTA and FQGNSA. CDR3 size: 16 residues. The CDR3 reads CASSPERQLYTGELFF. For the CDR3, the DNA is TGTGCCAGCAGCCCCGAACGGCAGTTATACACCGGGGAGCTGTTTTTT.

CDR3 residues: CASSLEEGNTEAFF. In DNA form, the CDR3 reads TGTGCCAGCAGCTTAGAAGAGGGGAACACTGAAGCTTTCTTT. This sequence joins TRBV7-2 and TRBJ1-1; D unclear. Trimming left V 1 base short and J 1 base short, with 7 bases between. This CDR3 has 14 amino acids. Germline-derived CDR1 and CDR2 are SGHTA and FQGNSA.

The V gene is TRBV27, the J gene TRBJ1-4, with no clear D. This CDR3 spans 13 amino acids. Germline CDR1 and CDR2: MNHEY and SMNVEV (reference sequence). Trimming left V 10 bases short and J 5 bases short, with 14 bases between. CDR3 residues: CATRKRRNEKLFF. The CDR3 region has the DNA TGTGCCACCCGGAAACGGCGAAATGAAAAACTGTTTTTT.

This chain links TRBV6-5 with TRBJ2-3; D might be TRBD1 or TRBD2, each matching 7 bases. From germline, CDR1 is MNHEY and CDR2 SVGAGI. Trimming pared 2 bases from V and 4 bases from J, leaving 16 bases between. The CDR3 sequence is 16 residues long. The CDR3, as DNA: TGTGCCAGCAGTTACGGGGGCAGGGGGGGCCCAGATACGCAGTATTTT. Encoded protein: CASSYGGRGGPDTQYF.